The 7 T cell receptor beta chains reported below all come from one sample, sequenced in a study of T cells in Graves' hyperthyroidism and ophthalmopathy. Amplified TCR beta CDR3 regions came from RNA transcripts. An initial round of RT-PCR targeting the TCR CDR3 relied on the HTBI primer set. A single record per CDR3 protein comes from TCRdb applying MiXCR to the multiplex PCR reads. The repertoire holds about 37,000 distinct CDR3 sequences, around 50% seen once, with roughly 16% in the top ten. Sequenced input: blood. Receptor source: a man aged 40-55 years with Graves' ophthalmopathy.

The chain recombines TRBV19 with TRBJ1-4, with D perhaps TRBD1 (5 bases). Deletions cut 5 bases from V and 8 bases from J, with 9 bases between. CDR3 length: 12 amino acids. CDR1 and CDR2 from the germline V gene are LNHDA and SQIVND (reference sequence). The CDR3 bases are TGTGCCAGTAGTTTCGGGGGGGAAAAACTGTTTTTT. Protein sequence: CASSFGGEKLFF.

This clonotype is medium-sized within its sample. This chain joins TRBV20-1 and TRBJ2-7, with D unclear. The CDR3 totals 11 residues. Between the trimmed V and J ends, which lost 2 bases and 6 bases, there was a span of 8 bases. Germline V CDR1 and CDR2: DFQATT, SNEGSKA (reference sequence). Written as DNA, the CDR3 is TGCAGTGCTAGAAAAACAAGCGAGCAGTACTTC. Its protein product is CSARKTSEQYF.

This clonotype showed up many times. V and J are TRBV3-1 and TRBJ1-6; D is possibly TRBD1 (5 bases). The CDR3 covers 17 residues. The ends were cut back, 3 bases at V and 4 bases at J, with 16 bases in the middle. The germline V gene has CDR1 LGHDT and CDR2 YNNKEL (reference sequence). CDR3 in DNA: TGTGCCAGCAGCCAGATGCCTCCGGGACGGTATAATTCACCCCTCCACTTT. Translation: CASSQMPPGRYNSPLHF.

This clonotype qualifies as medium-sized (0.01 to 0.1%). The chain employs TRBV7-6 and TRBJ1-5; D remains ambiguous. Deletions cut 1 base from V and 2 bases from J, with 3 bases between. The CDR3 is made up of 13 amino acids. CDR1 is SGHVS, CDR2 FNYEAQ, per germline. The CDR3 reads CASSLDGNQPQHF. The DNA for the CDR3 is TGTGCCAGCAGCTTAGATGGCAATCAGCCCCAGCATTTT.

This clonotype was picked up many times. CDR3 amino acids: CAIRGGGTDQETQYF. CDR3 sequence (DNA): TGTGCCATTCGGGGGGGGGGGACAGACCAAGAGACCCAGTACTTC. J is TRBJ2-5 and V is TRBV15, with D tentatively TRBD2 (8 bases). Trimming cost V 10 bases and J 0 bases, with 18 bases left between them. The length of the CDR3 is 15 residues. Germline CDR1 reads LNHNV; CDR2 reads YYDKDF (reference sequence).

The V and J genes are TRBV6-5 and TRBJ1-4; D remains unclear. Trimming removed 3 bases at V and 12 bases at J, with 5 bases between. Germline loops: CDR1 MNHEY, CDR2 SVGAGI. CDR3 length equals 10 residues. The CDR3 spells CASSYAELFF. CDR3 coding DNA: TGTGCCAGCAGTTATGCAGAACTGTTTTTT.

This clonotype was counted ten times or more. The rearrangement links TRBV5-1 to TRBJ1-6, with D perhaps matching TRBD1 (6 bases). CDR1 and CDR2 (germline): SGHRS, YFSETQ. Deletions cut 4 bases from V and 7 bases from J, with 18 bases between. CDR3 size: 16 residues. CDR3 protein: CASSPNNDRRNSPLHF. The DNA of the CDR3 is TGCGCCAGCAGCCCGAACAATGACAGGCGCAATTCACCCCTCCACTTT. The entire variable domain, with the rest obtained from reference TRBV5-1 and TRBJ1-6, is as follows: KAGVTQTPRYLIKTRGQQVTLSCSPISGHRSVSWYQQTPGQGLQFLFEYFSETQRNKGNFPGRFSGRQFSNSRSEMNVSTLELGDSALYLCASSPNNDRRNSPLHFGNGTRLTVT.